The TCR beta chain under discussion was sequenced for a study of cytomegalovirus exposure and HLA in healthy donors. CDR3 length: 14 amino acids. Germline V gene data show CDR1 as SEHNR and CDR2 as FQNEAQ (reference sequence). J was trimmed by 0 bases and V by 10 bases; bases with no gene match: 6. The PCR had 60 Vbeta and 13 Jbeta primers. Here immunoSEQ multiplex PCR was the method, and the copy in TCRdb shows in-frame clones only, minus some. The repertoire holds tens of thousands of clones, with about 65% as singletons. Source material: PBMCs. The receptor comes from a man aged 50 to 60 in good health and CMV-seropositive. This chain uses TRBV7-9 with TRBJ2-1, with 7 bases identical to TRBD1. DNA for the CDR3: TGTGCCACCCCGGACAGGAGCTCCTACAATGAGCAGTTCTTC. Its translation: CATPDRSSYNEQFF.